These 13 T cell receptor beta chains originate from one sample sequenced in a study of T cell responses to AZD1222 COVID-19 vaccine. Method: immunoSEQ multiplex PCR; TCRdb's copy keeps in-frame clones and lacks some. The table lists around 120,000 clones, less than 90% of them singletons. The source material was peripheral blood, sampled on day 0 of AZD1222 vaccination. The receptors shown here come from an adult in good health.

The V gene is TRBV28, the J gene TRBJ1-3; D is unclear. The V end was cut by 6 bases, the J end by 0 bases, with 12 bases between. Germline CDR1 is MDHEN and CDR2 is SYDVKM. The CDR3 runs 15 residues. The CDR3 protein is CASRLEGGSGNTIYF. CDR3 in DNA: TGTGCCAGCAGGCTCGAGGGCGGCTCTGGAAACACCATATATTTT.

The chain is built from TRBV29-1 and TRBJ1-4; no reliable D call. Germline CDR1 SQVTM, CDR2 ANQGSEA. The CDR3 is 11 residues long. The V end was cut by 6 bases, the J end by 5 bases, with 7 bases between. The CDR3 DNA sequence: TGCAGCGTCCGGTGGAATGAAAAACTGTTTTTT. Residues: CSVRWNEKLFF.

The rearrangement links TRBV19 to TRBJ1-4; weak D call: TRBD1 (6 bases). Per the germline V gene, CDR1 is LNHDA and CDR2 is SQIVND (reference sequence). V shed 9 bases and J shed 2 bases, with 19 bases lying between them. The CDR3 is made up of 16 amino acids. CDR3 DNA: TGTGCCAGACCCTACAGGGCGGGGAGGACTAATGAAAAACTGTTTTTT. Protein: CARPYRAGRTNEKLFF.

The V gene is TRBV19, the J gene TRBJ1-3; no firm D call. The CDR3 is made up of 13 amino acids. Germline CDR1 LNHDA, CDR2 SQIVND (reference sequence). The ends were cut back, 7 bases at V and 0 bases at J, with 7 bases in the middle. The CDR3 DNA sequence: TGTGCCAGTACCTCCGACTCTGGAAACACCATATATTTT. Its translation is CASTSDSGNTIYF.

CDR3 coding DNA: TGTGCCAGCAGCCCGCAGGGTCTTGGGACCGGGGAGCTGTTTTTT. It yields the protein CASSPQGLGTGELFF. The rearrangement joins TRBV5-4 to TRBJ2-2; D is possibly TRBD1 (5 bases). This CDR3 is built from 15 residues. In germline, CDR1 is SGHNT, CDR2 YYREEE (reference sequence). V lost 4 bases and J lost 5, with 15 bases in between.

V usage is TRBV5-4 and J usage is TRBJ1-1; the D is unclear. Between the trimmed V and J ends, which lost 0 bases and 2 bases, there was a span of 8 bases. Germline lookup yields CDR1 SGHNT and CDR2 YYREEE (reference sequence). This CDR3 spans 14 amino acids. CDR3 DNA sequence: TGTGCCAGCAGCTTGGATTCTTTCAACACTGAAGCTTTCTTT. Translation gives CASSLDSFNTEAFF.

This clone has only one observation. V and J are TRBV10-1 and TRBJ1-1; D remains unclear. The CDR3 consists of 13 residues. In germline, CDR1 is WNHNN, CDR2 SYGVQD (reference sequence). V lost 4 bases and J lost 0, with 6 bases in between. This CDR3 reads CASSGPMNTEAFF. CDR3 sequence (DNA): TGCGCCAGCAGTGGACCTATGAACACTGAAGCTTTCTTT.

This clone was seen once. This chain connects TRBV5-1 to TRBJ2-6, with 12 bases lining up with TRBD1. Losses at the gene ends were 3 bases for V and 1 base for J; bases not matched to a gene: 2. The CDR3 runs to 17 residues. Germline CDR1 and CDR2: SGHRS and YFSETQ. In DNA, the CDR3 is TGCGCCAGCAGCTGGGACAGGGGGCAATCTGGGGCCAACGTCCTGACTTTC. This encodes CASSWDRGQSGANVLTF.

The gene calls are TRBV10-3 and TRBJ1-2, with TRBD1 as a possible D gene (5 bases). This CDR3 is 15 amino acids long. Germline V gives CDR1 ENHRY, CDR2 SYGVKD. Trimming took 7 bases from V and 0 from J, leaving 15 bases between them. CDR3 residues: CAITPGLEANYGYTF. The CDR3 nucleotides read TGTGCCATCACCCCAGGGCTGGAAGCTAACTATGGCTACACCTTC.

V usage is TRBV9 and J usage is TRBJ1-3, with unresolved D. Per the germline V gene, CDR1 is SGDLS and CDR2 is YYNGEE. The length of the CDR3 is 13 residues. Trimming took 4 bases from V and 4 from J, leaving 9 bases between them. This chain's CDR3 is CASSPGVGNTIYF. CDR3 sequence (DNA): TGTGCCAGCAGCCCCGGAGTCGGAAACACCATATATTTT.

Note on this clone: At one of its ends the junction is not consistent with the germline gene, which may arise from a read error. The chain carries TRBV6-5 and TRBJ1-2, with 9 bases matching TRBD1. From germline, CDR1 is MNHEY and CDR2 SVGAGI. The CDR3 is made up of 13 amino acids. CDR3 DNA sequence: TGTGCCGGCAGTCAGACAGGGGGAAATGGCTACACCTTC. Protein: CAGSQTGGNGYTF.

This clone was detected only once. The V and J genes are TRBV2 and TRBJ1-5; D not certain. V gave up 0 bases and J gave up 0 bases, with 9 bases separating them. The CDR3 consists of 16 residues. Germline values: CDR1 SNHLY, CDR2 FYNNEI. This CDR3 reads CASSEAGGYSNQPQHF. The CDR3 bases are TGTGCCAGCAGTGAAGCGGGCGGGTATAGCAATCAGCCCCAGCATTTT. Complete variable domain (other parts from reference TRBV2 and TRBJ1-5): EPEVTQTPSHQVTQMGQEVILRCVPISNHLYFYWYRQILGQKVEFLVSFYNNEISEKSEIFDDQFSVERPDGSNFTLKIRSTKLEDSAMYFCASSEAGGYSNQPQHFGDGTRLSIL.

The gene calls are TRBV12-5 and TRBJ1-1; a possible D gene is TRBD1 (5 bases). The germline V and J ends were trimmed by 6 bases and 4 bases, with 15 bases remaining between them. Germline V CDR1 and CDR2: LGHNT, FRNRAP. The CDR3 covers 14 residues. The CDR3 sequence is CASGRSGMGTEAFF. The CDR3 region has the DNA TGTGCTAGTGGCAGATCAGGGATGGGCACTGAAGCTTTCTTT.